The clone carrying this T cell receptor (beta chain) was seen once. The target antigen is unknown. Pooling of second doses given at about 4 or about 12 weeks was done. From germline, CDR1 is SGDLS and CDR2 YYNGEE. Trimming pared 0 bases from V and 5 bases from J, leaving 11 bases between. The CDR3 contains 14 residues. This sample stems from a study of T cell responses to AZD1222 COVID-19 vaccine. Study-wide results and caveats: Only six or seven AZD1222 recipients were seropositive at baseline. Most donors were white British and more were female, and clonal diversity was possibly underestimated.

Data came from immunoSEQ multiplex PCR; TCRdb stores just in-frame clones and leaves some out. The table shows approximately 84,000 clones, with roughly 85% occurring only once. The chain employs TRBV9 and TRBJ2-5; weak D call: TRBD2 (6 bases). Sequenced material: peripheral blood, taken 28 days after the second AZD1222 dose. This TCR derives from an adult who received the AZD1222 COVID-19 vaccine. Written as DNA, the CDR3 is TGTGCCAGCAGCGTAGTTGGGGGGACGGAGACCCAGTACTTC. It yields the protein CASSVVGGTETQYF.